This T cell receptor beta chain emerged from a study of PD-1 blockade in classical Hodgkin lymphoma. Findings of the study overall: Exclusion removed patients who began nivolumab under 1 year after ASCT. What caused the repertoire differences, perhaps disease activity or prior therapy, remains undefined.

CDR1 and CDR2 from the germline V gene are SGHVS and FNYEAQ. With 3 bases removed from V and 4 bases from J, the gap between germline ends came to 10 bases. This CDR3 region has 13 residues. The table came from immunoSEQ multiplex PCR; TCRdb's copy has only in-frame clones and leaves some out. Of more than 13,000 clones detected, around 90% appear once; the ten largest clones hold about 18%. The time point here: cycle 4 day 1 (C4D1), after more than five weeks of nivolumab. Every single patient, without exception, relapsed after autologous stem cell transplantation, and brentuximab vedotin exposure varied. The investigators isolated CD8+ T cells from thawed PBMCs using magnetic negative selection. On this clone itself: Its matching antigen is unknown.

This TCR derives from a human donor with classical Hodgkin lymphoma. This chain uses TRBV7-6 with TRBJ2-7, with D possibly being TRBD2 (7 bases). The sequences come from CD8+ T cells from blood, collected before the fourth cycle of nivolumab. The CDR3 DNA sequence: TGTGCCAGCAGCTTGGCGGGGGCTTACGAGCAGTACTTC. It translates to CASSLAGAYEQYF.